Presented here are 28 T cell receptor beta chains from one specimen sequenced in a study of CDR3 diversity in severe acne. MiXCR, run by TCRdb on the PCR reads, gives a single entry per CDR3 protein. The data hold more than 85,000 distinct CDR3 sequences, with approximately 49% observed a single time. Sequenced material: blood. The receptors shown here come from a male donor with severe acne vulgaris.

The chain is built from TRBV25-1 and TRBJ1-6; 7 bases match TRBD1. V lost 9 bases, J lost 7 bases, and 6 bases stayed unmatched. Per the germline V gene, CDR1 is MGHDK and CDR2 is SYGVNS. The CDR3 is 13 amino acids. The CDR3 coding sequence is TGTGCCAGTATTAACAGGGGAAATTCACCCCTCCACTTT. This translates into CASINRGNSPLHF.

This sequence joins TRBV4-2 and TRBJ2-5; D tentatively reads TRBD1 or TRBD2 (5 bases each). In germline, CDR1 is LGHNA, CDR2 YNFKEQ. The CDR3 totals 16 residues. Deletions cut 2 bases from V and 0 bases from J, with 13 bases between. CDR3 nucleotide sequence: TGTGCCAGCAGCCAACCGGGACCACCGTACCAAGAGACCCAGTACTTC. Its translation is CASSQPGPPYQETQYF.

The rearrangement uses TRBV14 and TRBJ1-3; D is ambiguous. Deletions cut 3 bases from V and 1 base from J, with 7 bases between. CDR3 length: 14 amino acids. Per germline, CDR1 SGHDN and CDR2 FVKESK. The CDR3 sequence: CASSHMRSGNTIYF. In nucleotides, the CDR3 is TGTGCCAGCAGCCATATGAGGTCTGGAAACACCATATATTTT.

This clonotype was found many times. V and J are TRBV19 and TRBJ2-3; 7 nucleotides agree with TRBD2. V lost 1 base, J lost 6 bases, and 7 bases stayed unmatched. The CDR3 is 15 amino acids. The germline gives CDR1 LNHDA, CDR2 SQIVND (reference sequence). In nucleotides, the CDR3 is TGTGCCAGTAGTATAGGTGGCCGGGGGGTGGATACGCAGTATTTT. This sequence encodes CASSIGGRGVDTQYF.

This chain joins TRBV2 and TRBJ2-2; the match to TRBD2 covers 8 bases. This CDR3 comprises 16 residues. V was pared by 0 bases and J by 1 base, with 1 base of the junction left unmatched. Germline V gene data show CDR1 as SNHLY and CDR2 as FYNNEI. The CDR3 protein is CASSEASGENTGELFF. CDR3 coding DNA: TGTGCCAGCAGTGAAGCTAGCGGGGAGAACACCGGGGAGCTGTTTTTT.

This clonotype has a count of ten or more. The rearrangement links TRBV10-3 to TRBJ2-1, with D maybe TRBD2 (6 bases). V shed 2 bases and J shed 4 bases, with 24 bases lying between them. Germline V CDR1 and CDR2: ENHRY, SYGVKD. The CDR3 is 19 amino acids. CDR3 DNA: TGTGCCATCAGTGAGGCTGCGGGAATGTCCCAACGGATATACAATGAGCAGTTCTTC. This translates into CAISEAAGMSQRIYNEQFF.

This rearrangement joins TRBV12-3 or TRBV12-4 to TRBJ1-3, with D unresolved. Trimming took 8 bases from V and 4 from J, leaving 12 bases between them. The CDR3 length is 13 residues. CDR3 sequence: CASARGSGNTIYF. The DNA for the CDR3 is TGTGCCAGCGCCCGAGGTTCCGGAAACACCATATATTTT.

The V call is TRBV13, the J call TRBJ2-7; 7 bases are a match to TRBD1. Per germline, CDR1 PRHDT and CDR2 FYEKMQ (reference sequence). The CDR3 length is 15 residues. V was pared by 5 bases and J by 3 bases, with 10 bases of the junction left unmatched. The CDR3: CASSLDRDPIYEQYF. The CDR3 DNA reads TGTGCCAGCAGCCTAGACAGGGACCCTATCTACGAGCAGTACTTC.

There are many counts of this clonotype. The genes are TRBV25-1 and TRBJ2-2; TRBD1 is a possible D gene (5 bases). Per the germline V gene, CDR1 is MGHDK and CDR2 is SYGVNS. There are 19 residues in the CDR3. The V and J ends lost 3 bases and 2 bases respectively, with 22 bases between them. DNA of the CDR3: TGTGCCAGCAGTGAGTTATCACCCTCCGTACAGGACAACACCGGGGAGCTGTTTTTT. As protein: CASSELSPSVQDNTGELFF.

V gene TRBV4-3 combines with J gene TRBJ2-7, with unresolved D. The V end was cut by 0 bases, the J end by 2 bases, with 11 bases between. CDR3 length: 15 residues. Germline V gives CDR1 LGHNA, CDR2 YSLEER. CDR3 sequence: CASSQDVSWTYEQYF. In DNA form, the CDR3 reads TGCGCCAGCAGCCAAGATGTGAGTTGGACCTACGAGCAGTACTTC.

The table lists this clonotype with many counts. The V call is TRBV20-1, the J call TRBJ2-7; D perhaps matches TRBD2 (5 bases). This CDR3 has 14 amino acids. Per the germline V gene, CDR1 is DFQATT and CDR2 is SNEGSKA (reference sequence). Trimming left V 5 bases short and J 6 bases short, with 20 bases between. The CDR3 loop is CSARTLRLGGEQYF. The CDR3 DNA follows: TGCAGTGCTCGGACTTTGAGGCTGGGCGGCGAGCAGTACTTC.

This clonotype was detected many times. The V and J genes are TRBV7-2 and TRBJ2-3, with 14 bases fitting TRBD2. The CDR3 runs 16 residues. Trimming removed 6 bases from V and 6 bases from J; junction bases left unmatched: 8. CDR1 is SGHTA and CDR2 is FQGNSA in the germline V gene. CDR3 region: CASSSTSGGGFDTQYF. The CDR3 bases are TGTGCCAGCAGTTCGACTAGCGGGGGGGGCTTTGATACGCAGTATTTT.

This clonotype was picked up many times. The V call is TRBV9, the J call TRBJ1-1; a possible D gene is TRBD1 (5 bases). Trimming took 4 bases from V and 11 from J, leaving 15 bases between them. In germline, CDR1 is SGDLS, CDR2 YYNGEE. The CDR3 consists of 12 residues. The CDR3 DNA is TGTGCCAGCAGCCCCTCGTCCAGGGCGGCTTTCTTT. Its protein is CASSPSSRAAFF.

This clonotype was observed a few times. The chain recombines TRBV28 with TRBJ2-5, with D unresolved. Trimming removed 3 bases at V and 1 base at J, with 3 bases between. Germline V gene data show CDR1 as MDHEN and CDR2 as SYDVKM. The length of the CDR3 is 12 residues. CDR3 bases: TGTGCCAGCAGTTTTTCCCAAGAGACCCAGTACTTC. Protein product: CASSFSQETQYF.

The chain couples TRBV30 to TRBJ2-5, with 11 bases matching TRBD2. The V segment lost 3 bases and the J segment 7 bases; nucleotides outside the gene matches: 10. CDR1 and CDR2 from the germline V gene are GTSNPN and SVGIG (reference sequence). This CDR3 contains 15 residues. CDR3: CAWRSGLAAGGTQYF. Here the CDR3 DNA reads TGTGCCTGGAGGTCGGGACTAGCGGCCGGGGGGACCCAGTACTTC.

J is TRBJ1-2 and V is TRBV9; perhaps TRBD1 as D (5 bases). The CDR3 totals 15 residues. CDR1 and CDR2 from the germline V gene are SGDLS and YYNGEE. Trimming stripped 4 bases from V and 8 bases from J, with 21 bases between. The CDR3 protein is CASSLSSLGVGGYTF. DNA of the CDR3: TGTGCCAGCAGCTTATCTAGCTTGGGGGTCGGAGGCTACACCTTC.

The rearrangement links TRBV6-5 to TRBJ2-3; D unresolved. The CDR3 is 15 amino acids. CDR1 MNHEY and CDR2 SVGAGI come from the germline V gene. Trimming shortened V by 6 bases and J by 2 bases, and 15 bases separated the two germline ends. The chain's CDR3 is CASSPYILDTDTQYF. CDR3 DNA: TGTGCCAGCAGCCCGTACATCCTGGACACAGATACGCAGTATTTT.

Worth noting for this clonotype: One end of the junction does not line up with germline, which may come from a read error. The V gene is TRBV6-6, the J gene TRBJ1-1; 7 bases are shared with TRBD1. Germline values: CDR1 MNHNY, CDR2 SVGAGI (reference sequence). The CDR3 sequence is 14 residues long. The CDR3 nucleotides are TGTGCCGGCAGGTTAACAGGGGTGGCGACTGAAGCTTTCTTT. Amino acid sequence: CAGRLTGVATEAFF.

This clonotype has just one count. The chain joins TRBV7-8 to TRBJ2-1; TRBD1 matches at 9 bases. V was pared by 6 bases and J by 7 bases, with 13 bases of the junction left unmatched. Germline V gene data show CDR1 as SGHVS and CDR2 as FQNEAQ. This CDR3 is 16 amino acids long. Here the CDR3 DNA reads TGTGCCAGCAGATCCCGGACAGGGGCCTCGTGGAATGAGCAGTTCTTC. This gives the protein CASRSRTGASWNEQFF. Supplemented by reference TRBV7-8 and TRBJ2-1, the full variable domain reads GAGVSQSPRYKVAKRGQDVALRCDPISGHVSLFWYQQALGQGPEFLTYFQNEAQLDKSGLPSDRFFAERPEGSVSTLKIQRTQQEDSAVYLCASRSRTGASWNEQFFGPGTRLTVL.

V gene TRBV2 combines with J gene TRBJ2-7; D is possibly TRBD1 or TRBD2 (6 bases each). V lost 11 bases and J 6 bases, leaving 20 bases between the germline ends. The CDR3 extends over 13 amino acids. CDR1 and CDR2 (germline): SNHLY, FYNNEI. This CDR3 reads CADKGAGEVEQYF. The CDR3 nucleotides read TGTGCCGACAAAGGGGCAGGGGAGGTCGAGCAGTACTTC.

The CDR3 DNA reads as TGTGCCAGCGGACCGGGGCGCAGGGAGCAGCGGGTGGCCAACTATGGCTACACCTTC. It yields the protein CASGPGRREQRVANYGYTF. The rearrangement links TRBV12-3 or TRBV12-4 to TRBJ1-2; TRBD1 is a possible D gene (5 bases). The CDR3 runs to 19 residues. Trimming took 8 bases from V and 2 from J, leaving 30 bases between them.

The table lists this clonotype with a few counts. The J gene is TRBJ1-3, the V gene TRBV13, with D unclear. The length of the CDR3 is 13 residues. CDR1 and CDR2 from the germline V gene are PRHDT and FYEKMQ (reference sequence). V lost 2 bases, J lost 2 bases, and 4 bases lay in between. The CDR3 sequence is CASSLRAGNTIYF. The CDR3 DNA sequence: TGTGCCAGCAGCTTAAGGGCTGGAAACACCATATATTTT.

This clonotype showed up many times. The V and J genes are TRBV3-2 and TRBJ2-1; whether TRBD2, the table's D call, matches the DNA was not checked. TRBV3-2 is described as a pseudogene. This CDR3 contains 24 residues. The CDR3 region is CASSQDPNGLAGGPSGSAYNEQFF. CDR3 sequence (DNA): TGTGCCAGCAGCCAAGACCCGAACGGACTAGCGGGAGGGCCGTCCGGCAGCGCCTACAATGAGCAGTTCTTC.

CDR3 amino acids: CSVETGETSGRGGELFF. CDR3 nucleotide sequence: TGCAGCGTTGAAACCGGGGAGACTAGCGGGAGGGGGGGGGAGCTGTTTTTT. The V and J genes are TRBV29-1 and TRBJ2-2, with 14 bases fitting TRBD2. The CDR3 is 17 residues long. V gave up 2 bases and J gave up 8 bases; unmatched junction bases: 10. Germline CDR1 is SQVTM and CDR2 is ANQGSEA.

This clonotype was recorded at least ten times. The chain joins TRBV7-9 to TRBJ2-3, with no clear D. The CDR3 totals 14 residues. CDR1 SEHNR and CDR2 FQNEAQ come from the germline V gene (reference sequence). Trimming removed 1 base from V and 2 bases from J, with 7 bases in between. The CDR3 region is CASSLGIPTDTQYF. In DNA form, the CDR3 reads TGTGCCAGCAGCTTAGGGATTCCCACAGATACGCAGTATTTT.

The genes are TRBV7-2 and TRBJ2-3; tentatively, D is TRBD1 (5 bases). The germline V gene encodes CDR1 SGHTA and CDR2 FQGNSA. V was trimmed by 4 bases and J by 0 bases, leaving 14 bases between them. There are 16 residues in the CDR3. In nucleotides, the CDR3 is TGTGCCAGCAGCTCCCTGGGGCAGTCAAGCACAGATACGCAGTATTTT. Amino acid sequence: CASSSLGQSSTDTQYF.

This clonotype showed up many times. The rearrangement joins TRBV20-1 to TRBJ2-1, with D maybe TRBD1 (5 bases). Per the germline V gene, CDR1 is DFQATT and CDR2 is SNEGSKA (reference sequence). V lost 0 bases and J 0 bases, leaving 9 bases between the germline ends. The CDR3 spans 15 residues. CDR3 amino acids: CSAREGAPSYNEQFF. For the CDR3, the DNA is TGCAGTGCTAGAGAAGGGGCGCCCTCCTACAATGAGCAGTTCTTC.

This rearrangement joins TRBV9 to TRBJ2-5; TRBD2 matches 8 bases. The germline gives CDR1 SGDLS, CDR2 YYNGEE. The CDR3 has 16 amino acids. Germline trimming cut 2 bases from V and 4 bases from J; bases unmatched to any gene: 10. The CDR3 bases are TGTGCCAGCAGCGTCCATCGGGAGGGCCGACGAGAGACCCAGTACTTC. It translates to CASSVHREGRRETQYF.